The clone carrying this TCR beta chain was recorded many times. This CDR3 is built from 18 residues. V gave up 5 bases and J gave up 0 bases; unmatched junction bases: 9. CDR1 is SGHAT and CDR2 is FQNNGV in the germline V gene. The data belong to a study of Graves' ophthalmopathy and Graves' hyperthyroidism. Amplification targeted the TCR beta CDR3 regions, with RNA transcripts as the source material. First-round RT-PCR with HTBI primers preceded a second-round multiplex PCR. TCRdb reanalysed the multiplex PCR reads using MiXCR and keeps one entry per CDR3 protein. This table has some 410,000 distinct CDR3 sequences, around 21% appearing once.

The V gene is TRBV11-2, the J gene TRBJ2-7, with 14 positions matching TRBD2. The clonotype was recovered from a young woman with stable Graves' hyperthyroidism. The sequencing sample was made of peripheral blood. CDR3 sequence (DNA): TGTGCCAGCAGCCCCCGGACTAGCGGGAGGTCGGCCTCCTACGAGCAGTACTTC. Its translation: CASSPRTSGRSASYEQYF.